This passage covers 20 T cell receptor beta chains from one sample sequenced in a study of T cell responses to AZD1222 COVID-19 vaccine (dated by TCRdb to the early 2020s). The label giving this sample's time point can be read as: baseline before first vaccination. The library was obtained by the immunoSEQ multiplex PCR assay. TCRdb's version of the immuneACCESS table is confined to in-frame rearrangements and falls short of the full clone set. An unresolved V gene accounts for under half of the shortfall where checked; the remainder is of unknown origin. For this sample the table gives over 140,000 clones, of which over 85% were detected only once. Jointly, the top ten make up roughly 5% of the sample. Here the sequenced sample was peripheral blood, taken on day 0 of AZD1222 vaccination. The receptor source for this set is an adult in good health.

This chain links TRBV19 with TRBJ2-7; 9 positions agree with TRBD1. CDR1 is LNHDA and CDR2 is SQIVND in the germline V gene (reference sequence). J gave up 4 bases and V 5 bases, and 12 bases lay outside the gene matches. CDR3 length: 16 amino acids. CDR3 nucleotides: TGTGCCAGTAGTTCCATGACAGGGGGTACGATATACGAGCAGTACTTC. Protein product: CASSSMTGGTIYEQYF.

V gene TRBV15 combines with J gene TRBJ2-7, with D perhaps matching TRBD1 (5 bases). The CDR3 length is 12 residues. CDR1 is LNHNV, CDR2 YYDKDF, per germline (reference sequence). Trimming removed 1 base at V and 7 bases at J, with 8 bases between. The CDR3 spells CATSRVAGEQYF. As DNA, the CDR3 is TGTGCCACCAGCAGAGTTGCAGGGGAGCAGTACTTC.

The chain joins TRBV3-1 (or the pseudogene TRBV3-2) to TRBJ2-2, with TRBD1 as a possible D gene (5 bases). Germline V gene lookup returns CDR1 LGHDT and CDR2 YNNKEL (reference sequence). The V end was cut by 6 bases, the J end by 4 bases, with 21 bases between. This CDR3 has 17 residues. The CDR3 region has the DNA TGTGCCAGCAGGCCCAGGTTTGTTAGGGGATCCACCGGGGAGCTGTTTTTT. Its protein product is CASRPRFVRGSTGELFF.

This chain connects TRBV28 to TRBJ2-5; D is perhaps TRBD2 (7 bases). Trimming removed 6 bases from V and 4 bases from J, with 12 bases in between. Germline values: CDR1 MDHEN, CDR2 SYDVKM. This CDR3 comprises 13 residues. CDR3 sequence: CASSERDIETQYF. In nucleotides, the CDR3 is TGTGCCAGCAGCGAGCGGGACATAGAGACCCAGTACTTC. The full variable domain, with the rest looked up from reference TRBV28 and TRBJ2-5, is DVKVTQSSRYLVKRTGEKVFLECVQDMDHENMFWYRQDPGLGLRLIYFSYDVKMKEKGDIPEGYSVSREKKERFSLILESASTNQTSMYLCASSERDIETQYFGPGTRLLVL.

The V call is TRBV15, the J call TRBJ2-1; 7 nucleotides align to TRBD1. Germline V gives CDR1 LNHNV, CDR2 YYDKDF (reference sequence). CDR3 length: 17 amino acids. J gave up 3 bases and V 4 bases, and 12 bases lay outside the gene matches. CDR3 in amino acids: CATSTGTAKVVYNEQFF. CDR3 sequence (DNA): TGTGCCACCAGCACGGGGACAGCCAAAGTGGTCTACAATGAGCAGTTCTTC.

This chain joins TRBV29-1 and TRBJ2-5; no reliable D call. Germline CDR1 SQVTM, CDR2 ANQGSEA. Trimming cost V 4 bases and J 0 bases, with 6 bases left between them. CDR3 size: 12 residues. The CDR3 region has the DNA TGCAGCGTTGTGTGGCACCAAGAGACCCAGTACTTC. This gives the protein CSVVWHQETQYF.

The rearrangement links TRBV18 to TRBJ2-2, with 9 bases fitting TRBD2. V shed 3 bases and J 2 bases; nucleotides not matched to a gene: 4. The CDR3 extends over 16 amino acids. Looked up from germline, CDR1 is KGHSH and CDR2 is LQKENI. Written as DNA, the CDR3 is TGTGCCAGCTCACCGAATAGCGGGAGAAACACCGGGGAGCTGTTTTTT. Encoded protein: CASSPNSGRNTGELFF. Complete variable domain (other parts from reference TRBV18 and TRBJ2-2): NAGVMQNPRHLVRRRGQEARLRCSPMKGHSHVYWYRQLPEEGLKFMVYLQKENIIDESGMPKERFSAEFPKEGPSILRIQQVVRGDSAAYFCASSPNSGRNTGELFFGEGSRLTVL.

The chain couples TRBV11-2 to TRBJ2-1, with D maybe TRBD2 (6 bases). V dropped 7 bases and J dropped 6 bases, with 16 bases sitting between them. Germline CDR1 is SGHAT and CDR2 is FQNNGV. This CDR3 comprises 14 residues. CDR3 residues: CASTTGGAINEQFF. The CDR3 DNA is TGTGCCAGCACCACCGGAGGGGCCATCAATGAGCAGTTCTTC.

This chain connects TRBV15 to TRBJ1-2; D perhaps matches TRBD1 (6 bases). CDR1 and CDR2 from the germline V gene are LNHNV and YYDKDF (reference sequence). CDR3 length: 15 residues. With 0 bases removed from V and 5 bases from J, the gap between germline ends came to 13 bases. DNA for the CDR3: TGTGCCACCAGCAGAGATTCATTACAGGGATATGGCTACACCTTC. Amino acids: CATSRDSLQGYGYTF.

The sample holds one count of this clone. V usage is TRBV7-2 and J usage is TRBJ1-4; D call uncertain. Germline V gene lookup returns CDR1 SGHTA and CDR2 FQGNSA. The CDR3 is 16 residues long. The V and J ends lost 1 base and 0 bases respectively, with 9 bases between them. The CDR3, as DNA: TGTGCCAGCAGCTTAGTTCGCCGGTCAACTAATGAAAAACTGTTTTTT. Residues: CASSLVRRSTNEKLFF.

The table lists this clone with a count of one. The rearrangement links TRBV18 to TRBJ1-4; 8 bases align to TRBD1. The V segment lost 3 bases and the J segment 1 base; nucleotides outside the gene matches: 1. This CDR3 is built from 15 residues. Per germline, CDR1 KGHSH and CDR2 LQKENI. The DNA of the CDR3 is TGTGCCAGCTCACCCGACAGGGGAACTAATGAAAAACTGTTTTTT. Translated: CASSPDRGTNEKLFF. Looking up the rest from reference TRBV18 and TRBJ1-4 gives the full variable domain: NAGVMQNPRHLVRRRGQEARLRCSPMKGHSHVYWYRQLPEEGLKFMVYLQKENIIDESGMPKERFSAEFPKEGPSILRIQQVVRGDSAAYFCASSPDRGTNEKLFFGSGTQLSVL.

The chain combines TRBV2 with TRBJ2-6, with D possibly being TRBD2 (6 bases). Germline V gives CDR1 SNHLY, CDR2 FYNNEI. V lost 6 bases to trimming and J lost 0 bases, with 18 bases between them. The CDR3 loop spans 18 amino acids. The CDR3 protein is CASSVPPGASSGANVLTF. The CDR3 nucleotides are TGTGCCAGCAGCGTCCCCCCGGGAGCATCCTCTGGGGCCAACGTCCTGACTTTC.

This chain uses TRBV3-1 (or the pseudogene TRBV3-2) with TRBJ2-2; D gene ambiguous. The germline V and J ends were trimmed by 3 bases and 7 bases, with 6 bases remaining between them. The CDR3 contains 12 residues. Looked up from germline, CDR1 is LGHDT and CDR2 is YNNKEL (reference sequence). The CDR3 DNA reads TGTGCCAGCAGCCAGGTCGGCGGGGAGCTGTTTTTT. As protein: CASSQVGGELFF.

This chain links TRBV5-1 with TRBJ2-3; a weak D match, TRBD2 (6 bases). The germline V gene has CDR1 SGHRS and CDR2 YFSETQ. V was cut by 1 base and J by 5 bases, with 14 bases left in between. This CDR3 has 15 amino acids. CDR3 loop: CASSLWGREKDTQYF. The CDR3 DNA sequence: TGCGCCAGCAGCTTGTGGGGCCGGGAGAAAGATACGCAGTATTTT.

The chain links TRBV24-1 to TRBJ1-2, with unresolved D. Germline CDR1 and CDR2: KGHDR and SFDVKD. The CDR3 runs 13 residues. Between the trimmed V and J ends, which lost 3 bases and 2 bases, there was a span of 6 bases. The CDR3 nucleotides are TGTGCCACCAGTGATGACGGAAACTATGGCTACACCTTC. The encoded protein is CATSDDGNYGYTF.

The chain is built from TRBV5-4 and TRBJ1-1, with 7 bases identical to TRBD1. Looked up from germline, CDR1 is SGHNT and CDR2 is YYREEE (reference sequence). The CDR3 contains 16 residues. V lost 3 bases, J lost 1 base, and 9 bases stayed unmatched. CDR3 protein: CASSSGQTVGNTEAFF. The CDR3 DNA follows: TGTGCCAGCAGCTCGGGACAGACAGTCGGGAACACTGAAGCTTTCTTT.

The rearrangement joins TRBV7-9 to TRBJ2-5, with TRBD1 identical over 7 bases. The CDR3 has 14 amino acids. With 3 bases clipped from V and 5 bases from J, the junction kept 6 bases outside the gene matches. Looked up from germline, CDR1 is SEHNR and CDR2 is FQNEAQ (reference sequence). The CDR3 nucleotides are TGTGCCAGCAGCTTTGGACAGGTCGACGAGACCCAGTACTTC. The encoded protein is CASSFGQVDETQYF.

The gene calls are TRBV10-3 and TRBJ1-3; unclear D gene. Germline values: CDR1 ENHRY, CDR2 SYGVKD. This CDR3 comprises 15 residues. V was shortened by 5 bases and J by 0 bases, with 11 bases between the two germline ends. CDR3 amino acids: CAISRTQDSGNTIYF. DNA of the CDR3: TGTGCCATCAGTCGCACTCAAGACTCTGGAAACACCATATATTTT.

The rearrangement links TRBV6-5 to TRBJ1-5; 7 bases agree with TRBD1. Germline loops: CDR1 MNHEY, CDR2 SVGAGI. The CDR3 totals 13 residues. V dropped 8 bases and J dropped 5; count of bases not matched to a gene: 6. The CDR3 protein is CASGTGTDQPQHF. CDR3 DNA: TGTGCCAGCGGTACCGGGACAGATCAGCCCCAGCATTTT.

The CDR3 loop reads CASSARSQSNSPLHF. The CDR3 nucleotides read TGTGCCAGCAGTGCACGGAGTCAATCGAATTCACCCCTCCACTTT. The rearrangement links TRBV2 to TRBJ1-6, with D unclear. Germline V CDR1 and CDR2: SNHLY, FYNNEI. The CDR3 is 15 amino acids. Trimming cost V 4 bases and J 7 bases, with 14 bases left between them.